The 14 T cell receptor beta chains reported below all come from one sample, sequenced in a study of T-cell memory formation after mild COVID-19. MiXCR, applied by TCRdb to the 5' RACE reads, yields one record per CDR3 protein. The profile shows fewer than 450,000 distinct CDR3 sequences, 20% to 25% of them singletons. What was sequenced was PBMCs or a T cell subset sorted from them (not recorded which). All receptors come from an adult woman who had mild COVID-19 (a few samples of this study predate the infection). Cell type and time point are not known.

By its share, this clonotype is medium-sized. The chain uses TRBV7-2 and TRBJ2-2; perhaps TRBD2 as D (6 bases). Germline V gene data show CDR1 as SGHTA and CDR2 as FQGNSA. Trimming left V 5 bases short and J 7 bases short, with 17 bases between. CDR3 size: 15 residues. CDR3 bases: TGTGCCAGCAGCGCCCGACTAGGAGGGGACGGGGAGCTGTTTTTT. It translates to CASSARLGGDGELFF. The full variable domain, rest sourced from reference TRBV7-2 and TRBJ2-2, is GAGVSQSPSNKVTEKGKDVELRCDPISGHTALYWYRQSLGQGLEFLIYFQGNSAPDKSGLPSDRFSAERTGGSVSTLTIQRTQQEDSAVYLCASSARLGGDGELFFGEGSRLTVL.

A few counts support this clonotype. Here the CDR3 reads CAWSGLANRPNTEAFF. The CDR3 bases are TGTGCCTGGAGTGGCCTAGCGAACAGGCCGAACACTGAAGCTTTCTTT. The chain recombines TRBV30 with TRBJ1-1, with D maybe TRBD1 (5 bases). Deletions cut 1 base from V and 1 base from J, with 16 bases between. The CDR3 extends over 16 amino acids. Germline values: CDR1 GTSNPN, CDR2 SVGIG (reference sequence).

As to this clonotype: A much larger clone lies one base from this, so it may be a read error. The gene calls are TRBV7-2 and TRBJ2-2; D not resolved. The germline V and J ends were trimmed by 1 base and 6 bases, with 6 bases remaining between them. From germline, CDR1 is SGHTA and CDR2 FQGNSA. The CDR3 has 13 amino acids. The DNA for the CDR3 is TGTGCCAGCAGCTTAGTGACCGCCGGGGAGCTGTTTTTT. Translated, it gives CASSLVTAGELFF. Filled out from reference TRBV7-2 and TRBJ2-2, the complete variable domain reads GAGVSQSPSNKVTEKGKDVELRCDPISGHTALYWYRQSLGQGLEFLIYFQGNSAPDKSGLPSDRFSAERTGGSVSTLTIQRTQQEDSAVYLCASSLVTAGELFFGEGSRLTVL.

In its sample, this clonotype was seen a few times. The CDR3 DNA follows: TGCAGCGTTGAATTGGCGAAACGAGGGTATGGCTACACCTTC. The encoded protein is CSVELAKRGYGYTF. The J gene is TRBJ1-2, the V gene TRBV29-1; no clear D gene. The CDR3 runs to 14 residues. V lost 2 bases, J lost 5 bases, and 15 bases lay in between. Germline V gives CDR1 SQVTM, CDR2 ANQGSEA.

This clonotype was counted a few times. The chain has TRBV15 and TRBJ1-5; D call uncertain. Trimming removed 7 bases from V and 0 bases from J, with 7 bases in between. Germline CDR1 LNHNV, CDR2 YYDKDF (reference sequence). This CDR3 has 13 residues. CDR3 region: CATTADSNQPQHF. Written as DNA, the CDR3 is TGTGCCACCACGGCGGATAGCAATCAGCCCCAGCATTTT.

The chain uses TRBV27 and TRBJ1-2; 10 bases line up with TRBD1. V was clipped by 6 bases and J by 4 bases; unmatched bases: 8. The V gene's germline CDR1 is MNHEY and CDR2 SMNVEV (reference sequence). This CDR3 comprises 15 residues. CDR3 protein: CASRIGQGDFYGYTF. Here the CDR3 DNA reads TGTGCCAGCAGGATAGGACAGGGGGACTTCTATGGCTACACCTTC.

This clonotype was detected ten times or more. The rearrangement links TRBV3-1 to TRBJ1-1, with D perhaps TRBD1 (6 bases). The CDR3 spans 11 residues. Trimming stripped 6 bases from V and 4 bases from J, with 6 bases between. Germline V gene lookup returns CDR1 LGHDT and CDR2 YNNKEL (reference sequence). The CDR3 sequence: CASRGGTEAFF. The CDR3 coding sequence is TGTGCCAGCAGAGGGGGCACTGAAGCTTTCTTT. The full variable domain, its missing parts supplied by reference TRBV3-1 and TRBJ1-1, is DTAVSQTPKYLVTQMGNDKSIKCEQNLGHDTMYWYKQDSKKFLKIMFSYNNKELIINETVPNRFSPKSPDKAHLNLHINSLELGDSAVYFCASRGGTEAFFGQGTRLTVV.

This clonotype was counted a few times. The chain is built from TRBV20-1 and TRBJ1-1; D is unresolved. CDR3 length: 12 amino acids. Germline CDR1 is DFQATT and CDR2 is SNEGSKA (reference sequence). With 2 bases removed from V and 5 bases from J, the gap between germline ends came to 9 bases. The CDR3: CSARRQTTEAFF. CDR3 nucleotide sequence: TGCAGTGCTAGAAGGCAGACAACTGAAGCTTTCTTT.

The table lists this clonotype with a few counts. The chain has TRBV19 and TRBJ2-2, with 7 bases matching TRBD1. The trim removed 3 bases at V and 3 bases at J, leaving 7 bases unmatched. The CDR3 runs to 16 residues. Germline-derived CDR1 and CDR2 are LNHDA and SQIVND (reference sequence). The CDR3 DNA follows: TGTGCCAGTAGTATGCGAGAGACAGGGTACACCGGGGAGCTGTTTTTT. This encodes CASSMRETGYTGELFF.

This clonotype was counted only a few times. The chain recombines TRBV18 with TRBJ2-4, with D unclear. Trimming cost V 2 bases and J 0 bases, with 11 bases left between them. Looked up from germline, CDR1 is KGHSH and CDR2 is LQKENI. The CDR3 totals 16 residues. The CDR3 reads CASSPTPSLAKNIQYF. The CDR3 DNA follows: TGTGCCAGCTCACCAACCCCCTCTCTAGCCAAAAACATTCAGTACTTC.

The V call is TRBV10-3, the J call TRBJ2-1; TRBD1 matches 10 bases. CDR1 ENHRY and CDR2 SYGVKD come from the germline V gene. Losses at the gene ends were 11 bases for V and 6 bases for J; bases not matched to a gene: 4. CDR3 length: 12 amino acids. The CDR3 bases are TGTGCCCTGAGGACAGGGGGCAATGAGCAGTTCTTC. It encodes CALRTGGNEQFF.

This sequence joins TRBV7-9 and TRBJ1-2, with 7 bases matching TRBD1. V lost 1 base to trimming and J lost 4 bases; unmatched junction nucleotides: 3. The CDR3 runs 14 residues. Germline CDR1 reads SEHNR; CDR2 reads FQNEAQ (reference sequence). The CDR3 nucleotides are TGTGCCAGCAGCTTAGACAGGGGTATCTATGGCTACACCTTC. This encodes CASSLDRGIYGYTF.

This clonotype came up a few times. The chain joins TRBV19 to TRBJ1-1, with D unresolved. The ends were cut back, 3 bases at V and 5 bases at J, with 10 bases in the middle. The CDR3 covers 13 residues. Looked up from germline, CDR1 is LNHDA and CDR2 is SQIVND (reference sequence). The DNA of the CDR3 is TGTGCCAGTAGTATTGGGAGGGCGACTGAAGCTTTCTTT. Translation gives CASSIGRATEAFF.

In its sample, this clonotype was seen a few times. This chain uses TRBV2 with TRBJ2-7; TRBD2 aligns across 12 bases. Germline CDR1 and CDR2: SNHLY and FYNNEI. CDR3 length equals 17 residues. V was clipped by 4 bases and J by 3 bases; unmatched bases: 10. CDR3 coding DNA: TGTGCCAGCAGTGGGACTAGCGGGGTCTTTGGTTTCTACGAGCAGTACTTC. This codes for CASSGTSGVFGFYEQYF.